Listed below are T cell receptor beta chains from one sample, sequenced in a study of blood T cell repertoires in COVID-19. Here immunoSEQ multiplex PCR was the method, and the copy in TCRdb shows in-frame clones only, minus some. The sample yields approximately 200,000 clones, 80% seen once. The sequencing input was PBMCs or T cells enriched from blood (not recorded which). Every receptor here comes from a woman aged 40 to 55 with acute COVID-19. Each CDR3 is given with its conserved first and last residue. A D gene is named only where the DNA matches it firmly. The listing skips clone size in some rows; elsewhere it reads once, few, many or a size class.

J gene	V gene	clone size	D gene	CDR3 DNA	CDR3 protein
TRBJ2-5	TRBV5-6	many	-	TGTGCCAGCAGCTTCGACAGTCAAGAGACCCAGTACTTC	CASSFDSQETQYF
TRBJ2-2	TRBV11-2	-	TRBD1	TGTGCCAGCAGCTTAGATAGGGACAGGGGGAGATTGGGGGAGCTGTTTTTT	CASSLDRDRGRLGELFF
TRBJ2-5	TRBV27	-	-	TGTGCCAGCAGTTTAGGGCAGGGTCAGGAGACCCAGTACTTC	CASSLGQGQETQYF
TRBJ2-7	TRBV29-1	few	-	TGCAGCGTGGAGAAAACGGTTGGCGAGCAGTACTTC	CSVEKTVGEQYF
TRBJ2-7	TRBV6-5	-	-	TGTGCCAGCACGGGGTCGACCTACGAGCAGTACTTC	CASTGSTYEQYF
TRBJ1-1	TRBV5-1	-	TRBD1	TGCGCCAGCAGCTCTCGACAGGGATTGAAGGCTGAAGCTTTCTTT	CASSSRQGLKAEAFF
TRBJ1-5	TRBV4-2	-	-	TGTGCCAGCAGCCAAGGTATTGGGGGCGATCAGCCCCAGCATTTT	CASSQGIGGDQPQHF
TRBJ2-5	TRBV7-9	-	TRBD1	TGTGCCAGCAACCCCGACAGGGAAGAGACCCAGTACTTC	CASNPDREETQYF
TRBJ1-5	TRBV3-1/TRBV3-2	few	TRBD1	TGTGCCAGCAGCCCCGGGACAGGGTTTCAGCCCCAGCATTTT	CASSPGTGFQPQHF
TRBJ2-1	TRBV7-3	few	TRBD1	TGTGCCAGCAACGACAGGGTGGGAAATGAGCAGTTCTTC	CASNDRVGNEQFF
TRBJ2-4	TRBV27	-	TRBD2	TGTGCCAGCAGTCCCTACCCTCCGGGACTAGCGGGAGGGGCGGCCAAAAACATTCAGTACTTC	CASSPYPPGLAGGAAKNIQYF
TRBJ2-7	TRBV19	few	TRBD2	TGTGCCAGTAGTATACCGGGACTAGCCTACGAGCAGTACTTC	CASSIPGLAYEQYF
TRBJ2-5	TRBV25-1	-	-	TGTGCCAGCAGTGAATATAAGACATATCAAGAGACCCAGTACTTC	CASSEYKTYQETQYF
TRBJ2-5	TRBV2	-	TRBD1	TGTGCCAGCGAAGGGGGCAAAGAGACCCAGTACTTC	CASEGGKETQYF
TRBJ2-3	TRBV4-3	few	TRBD2	TGCGCCAGCAGCCTGGGACTAGCGGGAGTGGAAGATACGCAGTATTTT	CASSLGLAGVEDTQYF
TRBJ2-7	TRBV7-3	-	TRBD2	TGTGCCAGCAGCTTATTCCCGACTAGCCTGGGCTCCTACGAGCAGTACTTC	CASSLFPTSLGSYEQYF
TRBJ1-5	TRBV15	-	-	TGTGCCACCAGCAGAGAGGTCGACACATATCAGCCCCAGCATTTT	CATSREVDTYQPQHF